Below are 21 T cell receptor beta chains sequenced from a single sample in a study of blood T cell repertoires in COVID-19. Profiled with immunoSEQ multiplex PCR; TCRdb holds only in-frame clones, not every one. The table includes about 73,000 clones, approximately 84% detected once. The sequencing sample was made of peripheral blood. These receptors were obtained from a human donor in a cohort sampled during active COVID-19.

This clone appeared once. The J gene is TRBJ2-3, the V gene TRBV3-1 (or the pseudogene TRBV3-2); D possibly corresponds to TRBD2 (6 bases). CDR3 size: 15 residues. CDR1 and CDR2 (germline): LGHDT, YNNKEL (reference sequence). The V end lost 2 bases, the J end lost 2 bases, and 11 bases lay between the germline ends. CDR3 amino acids: CASSQWGRFTDTQYF. In DNA form, the CDR3 reads TGTGCCAGCAGCCAATGGGGGAGGTTCACAGATACGCAGTATTTT.

This chain uses TRBV4-3 with TRBJ2-1; D is possibly TRBD2 (6 bases). This CDR3 comprises 15 residues. CDR1 is LGHNA and CDR2 is YSLEER in the germline V gene. The germline V and J ends were trimmed by 0 bases and 4 bases, with 10 bases remaining between them. The DNA of the CDR3 is TGCGCCAGCAGCCAAGATAGGGCGGGGTACAATGAGCAGTTCTTC. Its translation is CASSQDRAGYNEQFF.

This chain connects TRBV7-9 to TRBJ2-3; TRBD2 is a possible D gene (5 bases). Trimming cost V 5 bases and J 0 bases, with 12 bases left between them. The CDR3 totals 15 residues. CDR1 SEHNR and CDR2 FQNEAQ come from the germline V gene (reference sequence). In nucleotides, the CDR3 is TGTGCCAGCAGCCCCCGGACTGTTAGCACAGATACGCAGTATTTT. This encodes CASSPRTVSTDTQYF.

The J gene is TRBJ1-5, the V gene TRBV28, with D possibly being TRBD1 (6 bases). Looked up from germline, CDR1 is MDHEN and CDR2 is SYDVKM. Trimming shortened V by 2 bases and J by 3 bases, and 14 bases separated the two germline ends. The length of the CDR3 is 16 residues. CDR3 loop: CASSLDVQGNNQPQHF. CDR3 bases: TGTGCCAGCAGTTTAGACGTACAGGGTAACAATCAGCCCCAGCATTTT.

The rearrangement links TRBV7-2 to TRBJ2-3, with TRBD2 identical over 8 bases. The V gene end was trimmed by 2 bases and the J gene end by 1 base; junction bases not matched to a gene: 8. The CDR3 covers 17 residues. Per germline, CDR1 SGHTA and CDR2 FQGNSA. The CDR3 reads CASSLWVSGTGTDTQYF. Written as DNA, the CDR3 is TGTGCCAGCAGCTTATGGGTTAGCGGGACTGGCACAGATACGCAGTATTTT.

The chain is built from TRBV5-5 and TRBJ1-4; D is undetermined. CDR1 SGHKS and CDR2 YYEKEE come from the germline V gene (reference sequence). The ends were cut back, 4 bases at V and 4 bases at J, with 14 bases in the middle. The CDR3 sequence is 15 residues long. This CDR3 is CASSPNYRSNEKLFF. The CDR3 DNA follows: TGTGCCAGCAGCCCGAATTACAGAAGTAATGAAAAACTGTTTTTT.

Only a few counts were recorded for this clone. The chain is built from TRBV5-8 and TRBJ2-7, with D maybe TRBD2 (5 bases). Per the germline V gene, CDR1 is SGHTS and CDR2 is YDEGEE. The CDR3 sequence is 13 residues long. The V end lost 3 bases, the J end lost 12 bases, and 19 bases lay between the germline ends. CDR3 DNA: TGTGCCAGCAGCTCCTATCGGGGAGTCAAGCTGTACTTC. Its translation is CASSSYRGVKLYF.

The CDR3 DNA reads TGTGCCAGCAGCCTCGGGACACTCACCACTGAAGCTTTCTTT. Translation gives CASSLGTLTTEAFF. This sequence joins TRBV7-6 and TRBJ1-1, with D maybe TRBD1 (6 bases). Germline V lookup: CDR1 SGHVS, CDR2 FNYEAQ. V was cut by 5 bases and J by 4 bases, with 14 bases left in between. The CDR3 totals 14 residues.

The rearrangement uses TRBV5-6 and TRBJ2-2, with 9 bases matching TRBD1. The germline CDR1 and CDR2 sequences are SGHDT and YYEEEE. Losses at the gene ends were 2 bases for V and 7 bases for J; bases not matched to a gene: 9. The CDR3 length is 16 residues. CDR3 region: CASSFSGQGGHGELFF. The CDR3 DNA sequence: TGTGCCAGCAGCTTTTCGGGACAGGGTGGACACGGGGAGCTGTTTTTT.

The chain couples TRBV7-2 to TRBJ2-7; 9 bases are a match to TRBD1. V shed 4 bases and J 3 bases; nucleotides not matched to a gene: 7. Germline V gene data show CDR1 as SGHTA and CDR2 as FQGNSA. CDR3 length: 15 amino acids. The CDR3 nucleotides are TGTGCCAGCAGCTCGAGGACAGGGGAGGGCTACGAGCAGTACTTC. It translates to CASSSRTGEGYEQYF.

The chain links TRBV19 to TRBJ1-6, with D hard to call. CDR3 length: 16 residues. The V end was cut by 7 bases, the J end by 7 bases, with 20 bases between. From germline, CDR1 is LNHDA and CDR2 SQIVND (reference sequence). CDR3 coding DNA: TGTGCCAGTATGAGGGTAGGCGCGTCGGGGAATTCACCCCTCCACTTT. It yields the protein CASMRVGASGNSPLHF.

This chain connects TRBV14 to TRBJ2-1; D uncertain. V gave up 5 bases and J gave up 9 bases, with 14 bases separating them. The CDR3 sequence is 13 residues long. Germline-derived CDR1 and CDR2 are SGHDN and FVKESK. The CDR3 DNA follows: TGTGCCAGCAGCTCGACGTGGGCTACTGAGCAGTTCTTC. Its protein is CASSSTWATEQFF. Filled out from reference TRBV14 and TRBJ2-1, the complete variable domain reads EAGVTQFPSHSVIEKGQTVTLRCDPISGHDNLYWYRRVMGKEIKFLLHFVKESKQDESGMPNNRFLAERTGGTYSTLKVQPAELEDSGVYFCASSSTWATEQFFGPGTRLTVL.

This chain connects TRBV1 to TRBJ2-7; the DNA was not compared with TRBD2, the D call given in the table. TRBV1 is labeled a pseudogene. The CDR3 extends over 15 amino acids. CDR3 residues: CTSSQDRDFSYEQYF. The DNA of the CDR3 is TGCACCAGCAGCCAAGATCGGGACTTCTCCTACGAGCAGTACTTC.

The sample holds a few counts of this clone. V usage is TRBV9 and J usage is TRBJ2-7, with 7 bases matching TRBD1. Per the germline V gene, CDR1 is SGDLS and CDR2 is YYNGEE. Trimming removed 3 bases from V and 2 bases from J; junction bases left unmatched: 2. The CDR3 is 13 amino acids. As DNA, the CDR3 is TGTGCCAGCAGCGACGGGACAGCCTACGAGCAGTACTTC. Translation gives CASSDGTAYEQYF.

The chain combines TRBV2 with TRBJ2-2; the match to TRBD1 covers 8 bases. Germline trimming cut 4 bases from V and 1 base from J; bases unmatched to any gene: 5. CDR1 is SNHLY and CDR2 is FYNNEI in the germline V gene. The CDR3 runs 16 residues. The CDR3, as DNA: TGTGCCAGCAGTGGACAGGGGATAAAGAACACCGGGGAGCTGTTTTTT. This translates into CASSGQGIKNTGELFF.

This rearrangement joins TRBV5-1 to TRBJ2-7, with 8 bases fitting TRBD1. J gave up 5 bases and V 0 bases, and 1 base lay outside the gene matches. Germline lookup yields CDR1 SGHRS and CDR2 YFSETQ. This CDR3 region has 13 residues. The CDR3 reads CASSLAQGDEQYF. In DNA form, the CDR3 reads TGCGCCAGCAGCTTGGCACAGGGGGACGAGCAGTACTTC. Full variable domain (remainder filled in from reference TRBV5-1 and TRBJ2-7): KAGVTQTPRYLIKTRGQQVTLSCSPISGHRSVSWYQQTPGQGLQFLFEYFSETQRNKGNFPGRFSGRQFSNSRSEMNVSTLELGDSALYLCASSLAQGDEQYFGPGTRLTVT.

V is TRBV7-2 and J is TRBJ2-7; TRBD2 might be the D (7 bases). This CDR3 comprises 16 residues. Trimming stripped 4 bases from V and 0 bases from J, with 16 bases between. Germline V gives CDR1 SGHTA, CDR2 FQGNSA. CDR3 sequence (DNA): TGTGCCAGCAGCTCCCCCGAGGGGGGGCCCTCCTACGAGCAGTACTTC. It translates to CASSSPEGGPSYEQYF.

The genes are TRBV11-2 and TRBJ1-2, with 7 bases aligning to TRBD1. Germline V gives CDR1 SGHAT, CDR2 FQNNGV. The junction had 10 bases not matched to a gene; V was cut back by 5 bases and J by 7 bases. CDR3 size: 14 residues. CDR3 residues: CASSTGTAKAGYTF. The CDR3 region has the DNA TGTGCCAGCAGCACCGGGACAGCCAAAGCTGGCTACACCTTC.

This clone was seen more than once but under ten times. Other DNA sequences within the sample encode an identical CDR3. The chain recombines TRBV20-1 with TRBJ1-5; D might be TRBD1 (6 bases). The V end lost 3 bases, the J end lost 2 bases, and 8 bases lay between the germline ends. The germline gives CDR1 DFQATT, CDR2 SNEGSKA (reference sequence). The CDR3 runs 13 residues. The CDR3 reads CSASWGRNQPQHF. The CDR3 DNA follows: TGCAGTGCTAGTTGGGGGCGCAATCAGCCCCAGCATTTT.

This clone appeared once. The chain carries TRBV15 and TRBJ1-5, with 8 bases matching TRBD1. The CDR3 consists of 17 residues. V was clipped by 3 bases and J by 7 bases; unmatched bases: 14. From germline, CDR1 is LNHNV and CDR2 YYDKDF (reference sequence). The CDR3 protein is CATSSLFQGAPGQPQHF. The CDR3 bases are TGTGCCACCAGCAGCCTTTTCCAGGGGGCGCCTGGACAGCCCCAGCATTTT.

The chain links TRBV5-4 to TRBJ2-5; D is ambiguous. This CDR3 contains 13 residues. Germline CDR1 is SGHNT and CDR2 is YYREEE (reference sequence). V was shortened by 4 bases and J by 0 bases, with 7 bases between the two germline ends. CDR3 sequence: CASSPVDQETQYF. In DNA, the CDR3 is TGTGCCAGCAGCCCGGTGGACCAAGAGACCCAGTACTTC.